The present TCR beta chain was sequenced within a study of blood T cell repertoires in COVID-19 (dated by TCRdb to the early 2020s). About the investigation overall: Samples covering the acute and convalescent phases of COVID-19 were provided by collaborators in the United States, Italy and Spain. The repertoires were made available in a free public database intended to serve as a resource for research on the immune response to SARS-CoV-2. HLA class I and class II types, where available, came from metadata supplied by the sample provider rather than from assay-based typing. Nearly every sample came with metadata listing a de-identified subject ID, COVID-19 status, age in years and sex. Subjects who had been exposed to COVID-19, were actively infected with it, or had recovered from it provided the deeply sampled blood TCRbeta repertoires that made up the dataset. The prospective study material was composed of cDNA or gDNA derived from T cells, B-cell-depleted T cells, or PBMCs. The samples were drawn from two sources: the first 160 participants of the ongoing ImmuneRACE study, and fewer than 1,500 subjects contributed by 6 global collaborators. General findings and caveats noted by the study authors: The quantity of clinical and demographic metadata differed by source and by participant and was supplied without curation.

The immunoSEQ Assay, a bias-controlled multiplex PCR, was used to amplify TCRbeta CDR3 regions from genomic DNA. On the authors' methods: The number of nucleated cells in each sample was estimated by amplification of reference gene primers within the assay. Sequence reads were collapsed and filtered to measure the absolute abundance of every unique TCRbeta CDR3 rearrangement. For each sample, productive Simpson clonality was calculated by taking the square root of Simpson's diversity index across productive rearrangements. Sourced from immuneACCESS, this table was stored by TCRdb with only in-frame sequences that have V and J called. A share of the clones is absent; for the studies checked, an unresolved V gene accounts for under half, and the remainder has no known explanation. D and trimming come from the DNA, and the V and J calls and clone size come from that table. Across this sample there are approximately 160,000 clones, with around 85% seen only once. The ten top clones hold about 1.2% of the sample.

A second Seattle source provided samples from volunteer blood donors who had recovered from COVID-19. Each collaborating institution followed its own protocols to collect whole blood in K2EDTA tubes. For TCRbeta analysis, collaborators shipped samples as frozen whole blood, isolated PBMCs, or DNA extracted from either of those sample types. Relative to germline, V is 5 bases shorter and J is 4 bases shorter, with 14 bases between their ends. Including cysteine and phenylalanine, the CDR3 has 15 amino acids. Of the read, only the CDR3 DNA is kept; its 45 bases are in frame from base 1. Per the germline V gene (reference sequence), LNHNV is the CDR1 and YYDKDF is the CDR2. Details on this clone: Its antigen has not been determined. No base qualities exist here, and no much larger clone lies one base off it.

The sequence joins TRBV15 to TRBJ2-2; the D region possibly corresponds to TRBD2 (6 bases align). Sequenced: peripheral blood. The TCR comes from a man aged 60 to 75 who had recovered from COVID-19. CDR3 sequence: CATSPRAGTTGELFF. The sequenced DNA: TGTGCCACCAGCCCCCGGGCGGGGACCACCGGGGAGCTGTTTTTT.